This TCR beta chain was recovered during a study of cytomegalovirus exposure and HLA in healthy donors (dated by TCRdb to the late 2010s). About the investigation overall: In an earlier analysis of fewer than 750 of the donors, 250 to 350 Gb of sequence data and 95 million to 130 million unique TCR beta sequences from about 179 million T cells were reported. Donor age, sex, ethnicity and CMV serostatus were compiled alongside the repertoire data. A separate validation cohort of 100 to 150 different subjects was used in addition to the approximately 610-subject first cohort. To study patterns of TCR occurrence, a later analysis re-analyzed previously published TCR beta repertoires from around 660 donors and added high-resolution HLA genotyping. In a later genetic analysis, genome-wide SNP genotypes for about three fifths of the roughly 670 donors were used, and that subset was treated as a discovery cohort. HLA typing included class I and class II loci at four-digit resolution. To predict cytomegalovirus infection status, the study combined high-throughput TCR immunosequencing, statistical association of individual TCRs with disease status, and machine learning. Using immunosequencing, the study profiled T cell repertoires from fewer than 850 subjects and related those repertoires to cytomegalovirus serostatus. The genetic ancestry cluster associated with self-reported Caucasian donors included approximately 85% of the 350 to 500 genotyped donors. Across some 400 genotyped donors of the cohort, an average of roughly 250,000 unique TCR beta nucleotide sequences per donor were sequenced, and roughly 20% of those sequences were non-productive. Approximately 300 gigabases of sequencing data and tens of millions of unique TCR sequences were included in an early release covering 500 to 750 HLA-typed donors. Because of strong linkage in the cohort, a few DR-DQ haplotypes were treated as single units for association and clustering. Every repertoire in the discovery cohort had been generated on one and the same sequencing platform. An earlier analysis of approximately 640 of the donors applied high-throughput TCR beta sequencing to assess whether each TCR beta V gene segment acted as functional or pseudogenic. Rather than using new phenotypic data, the later analysis identified candidate immune exposures from TCR beta sequences and from how often those sequences occurred across donors. The number of typed donors differed by locus: about 620-630 for A, B, C, DRB1 and DQB1; approximately 520 for DQA1; approximately 610 for DPA1; and about 450 for DPB1. The study aimed to test whether signatures of past pathogen exposure could be identified by cataloging public T cell receptors.

The cohort comprised 710 or so healthy bone marrow donors. Cohort members were all nominally healthy when sampled, although unrecorded immune exposures were likely present. The donor tested CMV seronegative, placing the donor among the 350 or so seronegative members of the cohort. Every donor gave a peripheral blood sample, and the peripheral blood mononuclear cells from that sample were used for TCR beta sequencing. The Qiagen DNeasy Blood Extraction Kit was used to extract genomic DNA from the blood cell samples. Libraries came from the immunoSEQ multiplex PCR assay. For the multiplex PCR, a mixture combining 60 forward primers for TCR Vbeta segments and 13 reverse primers for TCR Jbeta segments was used. The CDR3 region of rearranged TCR beta genes was amplified from genomic DNA with a multiplex PCR assay. The amplified TCR beta libraries were sequenced on the Illumina HiSeq System as 87-base-pair reads. On the authors' methods: A later analysis tallied tens of millions of unique TCR beta chains across the 660 or so repertoires, and around 10 million of those chains were shared by two or more donors. To remove PCR and sequencing errors, raw reads were error-corrected and collapsed into unique sequences using a nearest-neighbor algorithm that merged closely related sequences. Alignment of CDR3 sequences to IMGT reference sequences was used to assign V, D and J gene segments. For a sequence to be retained, a match of at least six nucleotides to both a V gene segment and a J gene segment was required. A rearrangement was called productive if the CDR3 had no stop codons and remained in frame with V and J, and every other rearrangement was called non-productive. CDR3 was defined by IMGT convention, running from the second conserved V-encoded cysteine to the conserved J-encoded phenylalanine. The earlier analysis of fewer than 700 of the donors excluded sequences that lacked an unambiguous match to a single V gene segment. An earlier analysis of approximately 590 of the donors called V segments functional above 56.7% productive rearrangements and segregating when the between-donor standard deviation exceeded 5%. A statistical classification framework was developed to diagnose cytomegalovirus status using the catalog of TCR beta chain sequences. In a later analysis, V and J genes were assigned by comparing TCR nucleotide sequences against IMGT/GENE-DB human TR gene sequences. A later analysis assigned CDR3 sequences and most-parsimonious VDJ recombination scenarios with the TCRdist pipeline. In a later analysis, each TCR beta chain was defined by its CDR3 amino acid sequence together with its V-gene family, and reads without a unique V-gene family were excluded. In a later analysis, 450 to 600 highly shared, low-generation-probability nucleotide sequences were removed to address suspected cross-contamination and a sequencing artifact. In a later analysis, a clonal expansion index for each public chain was calculated from normalized within-repertoire ranks of inferred template counts. In a later analysis, generation probabilities were computed using a VDJ recombination model fitted to out-of-frame rearrangements, and the results were checked against IGoR. Hypergeometric tests were used in a later analysis to score TCR-TCR, TCR-HLA and TCR-CMV co-occurrence, with a repertoire-size bias correction applied to the TCR pairs. To estimate false discovery rates, a later analysis permuted the HLA or CMV assignments 20 times. A later analysis grouped co-occurring TCRs with DBSCAN, adding TCRdist sequence similarity when clustering within HLA-allele-positive subsets. Repertoires with fewer than 30,000 or more than 120,000 public chains, plus five repertoires with anomalous nucleotide sharing, were excluded from co-occurrence clustering. Here the immuneACCESS table is served through TCRdb, limited to in-frame sequences with V and J called. Missing clones are a known gap in these copies; in checked studies unresolved V genes cover under half, and the rest lacks a known reason. From that table come the V and J calls and clone size; the DNA was used to work out D and trimming. Here the sample has 140,000 to 150,000 clones; roughly 10% occur a single time. The ten top clones hold under 2% of the sample.

With regard to this clone: The antigen this receptor binds is unknown. Base qualities were left out, and no much larger clone turns up one base away.

Here V drops 6 bases and J drops 5 bases, and the junction holds 12 bases not matched to any gene. The CDR3 contains 15 residues, cysteine and phenylalanine counted. Only the CDR3 DNA stays, 45 bases, in frame from base 1. The germline V gene (reference sequence) sets CDR1 to SEHNR and CDR2 to FQNEAQ. General conclusions and limits of the study: In vitro tests confirmed that a few of the cytomegalovirus-associated TCR beta chains recognize cytomegalovirus antigens. Because some donors lacked HLA typing at each locus, the association tests relied only on the typed subset. Immune exposure information for the cohort was limited to CMV serostatus. At a false discovery rate of 0.05, a later analysis linked fewer than 20,000 TCR beta sequences to specific HLA alleles. The 87-base-pair reads could not distinguish some IMGT-functional V segments, including TRBV6-2 and TRBV6-3, so those segments were excluded. The classifier was reported to diagnose cytomegalovirus status with high specificity and sensitivity in both the original cohort and the validation cohort. According to a later genetic analysis, donors in an Asian-associated ancestry cluster had fewer N-insertions in productive TCRs than the approximately 710-donor mean. The presence/absence analyses assumed that sequencing depth was roughly uniform across donors, and that assumption may not be true. The study gave a list of 150 to 200 TCR beta chains associated with cytomegalovirus. In a later analysis, HLA-associated TCR beta chains were found to be more clonally expanded and to have lower generation probabilities than equally common non-associated chains. According to the authors, the approach could potentially be generalized to other disease states and immunological phenotypes. The cohort was sequenced for TCR beta chains only, and without alpha or paired-chain data the features that could be detected were limited. A later genetic analysis associated a missense DCLRE1C variant with V-gene and J-gene trimming of TCR beta chains, and an independent cohort replicated the association. In a later analysis, several top co-occurrence clusters were reported to appear linked to parvovirus B19, influenza, CMV and Epstein-Barr virus. In a later analysis, TCR association rates were found to vary across HLA loci, with the most associated TCRs seen for DRB1 alleles and the fewest for HLA-C alleles. In an earlier analysis of approximately 590 of the donors, most TCR beta V segments appeared in productive rearrangements about 87% or about 30% of the time, broadly matching IMGT annotations. Linkage disequilibrium might explain the correlated functional status among segregating V segments, but an unknown experimental factor could not be ruled out. A further reported finding was that TCR beta sequences accurately predicted the HLA-A and HLA-B alleles for most subjects in the first cohort. While some public TCRs were present in many individuals, most TCR sequences turned up only very rarely across donors. When HLA alleles, especially DR and DQ, strongly co-occurred, TCR associations were difficult to assign to individual alleles. In a later analysis, most CMV-associated TCR beta chains were found to appear HLA-restricted, with HLA associations seemingly driven largely by CMV exposure. Because counts were too low, roughly 17 rarely observed V segments, including chromosome 9 orphons, were left out of the earlier analysis of about 620 of the donors. A cluster of highly shared sequence variants was judged likely to be a technical artifact of the sequencing pipeline.

The clonotype originates from a man between 50 and 59 years old in good health and CMV-seronegative. Sample: PBMCs. Here the chain combines TRBV7-9 and TRBJ2-7, and TRBD1 matches 8 of the central bases. The CDR3 has the sequence CASRSSGQGLHEQYF. The bases are TGTGCCAGCAGGTCCTCCGGACAGGGATTACACGAGCAGTACTTC.